Listed here are 24 T cell receptor beta chains from one sample, sequenced in a study of T cells in Graves' hyperthyroidism and ophthalmopathy. Amplified regions were TCR beta CDR3 sequences from RNA transcripts. An initial round of RT-PCR targeting the TCR CDR3 relied on the HTBI primer set. MiXCR, applied by TCRdb to the multiplex PCR reads, yields one record per CDR3 protein. The sample lists approximately 350,000 distinct CDR3 sequences; around 15% were seen once. The sequenced sample consisted of blood. These receptors originate from a woman aged 60-70 years with Graves' ophthalmopathy.

This clonotype came up many times. The chain uses TRBV3-1 and TRBJ2-3, with D hard to call. Trimming shortened V by 3 bases and J by 7 bases, and 11 bases separated the two germline ends. This CDR3 is built from 13 residues. Germline V gene sequence: CDR1 LGHDT, CDR2 YNNKEL (reference sequence). Written as DNA, the CDR3 is TGTGCCAGCAGCCAGTCCCACGGGCATACGCAGTATTTT. Translated: CASSQSHGHTQYF.

This clonotype was found many times. The chain combines TRBV11-3 with TRBJ2-1; 8 bases are shared with TRBD1. V lost 6 bases and J lost 8; bases outside the gene matches: 6. The germline CDR1 and CDR2 sequences are SGHNT and YENEEA. The length of the CDR3 is 13 residues. The CDR3 region is CASRGQEGDEQFF. In nucleotides, the CDR3 is TGTGCCAGCAGGGGACAGGAGGGCGATGAGCAGTTCTTC.

This clonotype has ten or more counts. The chain joins TRBV28 to TRBJ2-7, with 7 bases lining up with TRBD1. With V trimmed by 5 bases and J by 5 bases, 6 bases remained unmatched. The CDR3 runs to 13 residues. CDR1 MDHEN and CDR2 SYDVKM come from the germline V gene. CDR3 nucleotide sequence: TGTGCCAGCAGTCTCCGACAGGGCCACGAGCAGTACTTC. Amino acid sequence: CASSLRQGHEQYF.

The chain has TRBV10-2 and TRBJ2-7, with no clear D. In germline, CDR1 is WSHSY, CDR2 SAAADI. V lost 6 bases and J lost 3, with 9 bases in between. The CDR3 runs 12 residues. The CDR3 here is CASRDGYYEQYF. Here the CDR3 DNA reads TGCGCCAGCAGAGACGGTTACTACGAGCAGTACTTC.

This clonotype came up many times. The chain combines TRBV2 with TRBJ1-4, with a weak D call TRBD1 (5 bases). The CDR3 is made up of 18 amino acids. The germline V gene encodes CDR1 SNHLY and CDR2 FYNNEI. V lost 0 bases to trimming and J lost 3 bases, with 17 bases between them. Here the CDR3 reads CASSEAGVRVAANEKLFF. CDR3 DNA sequence: TGTGCCAGCAGTGAAGCGGGAGTCAGGGTCGCAGCTAATGAAAAACTGTTTTTT.

This clonotype was counted between two and nine times. The chain uses TRBV5-1 and TRBJ2-1; D is undetermined. Trimming took 2 bases from V and 0 from J, leaving 6 bases between them. CDR3 size: 14 residues. Germline values: CDR1 SGHRS, CDR2 YFSETQ. The CDR3 loop is CASSLLLSYNEQFF. As DNA, the CDR3 is TGCGCCAGCAGCTTACTCCTCTCCTACAATGAGCAGTTCTTC.

This clonotype turned up a few times. The chain is built from TRBV20-1 and TRBJ2-5, with 8 bases fitting TRBD2. Germline assignment: CDR1 DFQATT and CDR2 SNEGSKA (reference sequence). The CDR3 contains 16 residues. J gave up 5 bases and V 0 bases, and 11 bases lay outside the gene matches. This CDR3 is CSARDWLAGALETQYF. Written as DNA, the CDR3 is TGCAGTGCTAGAGATTGGCTAGCGGGTGCCCTGGAGACCCAGTACTTC.

This clonotype has a count of ten or more. V and J are TRBV2 and TRBJ2-7; TRBD1 agrees at 7 bases. The germline gives CDR1 SNHLY, CDR2 FYNNEI. The trim removed 7 bases at V and 2 bases at J, leaving 8 bases unmatched. The CDR3 is 14 amino acids. CDR3 coding DNA: TGTGCCAGCACCCCCGGGACAGTTACCTACGAGCAGTACTTC. This gives the protein CASTPGTVTYEQYF.

This clonotype was recorded at least ten times. The rearrangement joins TRBV28 to TRBJ2-7, with 9 bases fitting TRBD2. CDR1 is MDHEN and CDR2 is SYDVKM in the germline V gene. V lost 11 bases, J lost 2 bases, and 13 bases stayed unmatched. The length of the CDR3 is 15 residues. The CDR3 reads CAVSSGSLSPYEQYF. CDR3 DNA sequence: TGTGCCGTGAGTAGCGGGAGCTTAAGTCCCTACGAGCAGTACTTC.

This clonotype has a count of ten or more. The chain joins TRBV7-2 to TRBJ1-2; D not certain. Germline loops: CDR1 SGHTA, CDR2 FQGNSA. Trimming took off 1 base at V and 8 bases at J, with 8 bases between the two ends. The CDR3 extends over 12 amino acids. The CDR3 loop reads CASSLDLGGYTF. The CDR3 DNA reads as TGTGCCAGCAGCTTAGATCTGGGGGGCTACACCTTC.

This chain links TRBV13 with TRBJ2-3, with no clear D. Germline assignment: CDR1 PRHDT and CDR2 FYEKMQ (reference sequence). The CDR3 is 14 residues long. Trimming shortened V by 5 bases and J by 4 bases, and 13 bases separated the two germline ends. CDR3 in DNA: TGTGCCAGCAGCGCGACGACTCGCGCAGATACGCAGTATTTT. Its protein is CASSATTRADTQYF.

This clonotype was detected a few times. The chain couples TRBV4-1 to TRBJ1-5; D is unresolved. V lost 0 bases, J lost 1 base, and 4 bases lay in between. In germline, CDR1 is MGHRA, CDR2 YSYEKL. The CDR3 covers 14 residues. For the CDR3, the DNA is TGCGCCAGCAGCCAAGAATGGAGCAATCAGCCCCAGCATTTT. This codes for CASSQEWSNQPQHF.

The rearrangement uses TRBV12-3 or TRBV12-4 and TRBJ2-1, with D tentatively TRBD1 or TRBD2 (5 bases each). This CDR3 is built from 14 residues. V was shortened by 7 bases and J by 15 bases, with 25 bases between the two germline ends. Here the CDR3 DNA reads TGTGCCAGCACCCTGGGGCCAGTAGCGCCAAGGCGGTTCTTC. Its protein is CASTLGPVAPRRFF.

At least ten counts were recorded for this clonotype. The V call is TRBV20-1, the J call TRBJ2-1; D is uncertain. Germline CDR1 and CDR2: DFQATT and SNEGSKA (reference sequence). V dropped 6 bases and J dropped 3 bases, with 18 bases sitting between them. The CDR3 runs 15 residues. The CDR3 is CSAGAGGKNYNEQFF. The CDR3 region has the DNA TGCAGTGCCGGAGCCGGCGGTAAAAACTACAATGAGCAGTTCTTC.

The rearrangement joins TRBV24-1 to TRBJ2-1; 10 bases line up with TRBD2. The CDR3 length is 14 residues. Germline V gene data show CDR1 as KGHDR and CDR2 as SFDVKD. The trim removed 5 bases at V and 6 bases at J, leaving 3 bases unmatched. As DNA, the CDR3 is TGTGCCACCAGTGCCGGACTAGCGGTCAATGAGCAGTTCTTC. Translating it yields CATSAGLAVNEQFF.

The chain employs TRBV10-3 and TRBJ2-2; D ambiguous. The CDR3 has 14 residues. V lost 2 bases to trimming and J lost 4 bases, with 8 bases between them. Germline lookup yields CDR1 ENHRY and CDR2 SYGVKD. The CDR3 coding sequence is TGTGCCATCAGTGAGCCGGCCACCACCGGGGAGCTGTTTTTT. Amino acid sequence: CAISEPATTGELFF.

This clonotype was counted ten times or more. The chain employs TRBV20-1 and TRBJ2-1; 7 positions match TRBD1. V lost 6 bases and J lost 6; bases outside the gene matches: 14. CDR1 is DFQATT, CDR2 SNEGSKA, per germline (reference sequence). The CDR3 covers 15 residues. CDR3 amino acids: CSATGVAEGVNEQFF. The CDR3 DNA is TGCAGTGCAACAGGGGTCGCGGAAGGGGTCAATGAGCAGTTCTTC.

This clonotype was recorded many times. The chain links TRBV24-1 to TRBJ1-5; the match to TRBD1 covers 8 bases. Unmatched junction bases numbered 8, after V lost 4 bases and J lost 1 base. This CDR3 is 17 amino acids long. Germline CDR1 and CDR2: KGHDR and SFDVKD. CDR3 protein: CATSESTGGISNQPQHF. The CDR3 DNA reads as TGTGCCACCAGTGAGTCTACAGGGGGGATCAGCAATCAGCCCCAGCATTTT.

The rearrangement links TRBV6-1 to TRBJ2-5; D is uncertain. This CDR3 has 9 amino acids. Germline assignment: CDR1 MNHNS and CDR2 SASEGT. V was clipped by 6 bases and J by 6 bases, with 2 bases between them. CDR3 DNA sequence: TGTGCCAGCAGCAAGACCCAGTACTTC. It translates to CASSKTQYF.

This clonotype was seen a handful of times. The rearrangement uses TRBV20-1 and TRBJ2-1; TRBD2 agrees at 12 bases. Germline-derived CDR1 and CDR2 are DFQATT and SNEGSKA (reference sequence). This CDR3 is built from 16 residues. The trim removed 4 bases at V and 8 bases at J, leaving 12 bases unmatched. In DNA form, the CDR3 reads TGCAGTGCTACCCTCCCTAGCGGGAGGGTTGGGGATGAGCAGTTCTTC. It translates to CSATLPSGRVGDEQFF.

There are many counts of this clonotype. The chain employs TRBV7-3 and TRBJ2-1; D uncertain. CDR3 size: 14 residues. The V gene lost 4 bases and the J gene lost 3 bases, with 10 bases spanning the gap. CDR1 and CDR2 (germline): SGHTA, FQGTGA. CDR3 protein: CASSSRASYNEQFF. CDR3 sequence (DNA): TGTGCCAGCAGCTCCAGAGCTAGCTACAATGAGCAGTTCTTC.

V is TRBV5-1 and J is TRBJ1-1, with 8 positions matching TRBD1. The trim removed 1 base at V and 5 bases at J, leaving 7 bases unmatched. Germline V gene sequence: CDR1 SGHRS, CDR2 YFSETQ. This CDR3 has 15 residues. The CDR3 bases are TGCGCCAGCAGCTTGCGGACAGGGCGATCTACTGAAGCTTTCTTT. Encoded protein: CASSLRTGRSTEAFF. Filled out from reference TRBV5-1 and TRBJ1-1, the complete variable domain reads KAGVTQTPRYLIKTRGQQVTLSCSPISGHRSVSWYQQTPGQGLQFLFEYFSETQRNKGNFPGRFSGRQFSNSRSEMNVSTLELGDSALYLCASSLRTGRSTEAFFGQGTRLTVV.

The J gene is TRBJ2-1, the V gene TRBV14, with a weak D call TRBD2 (6 bases). Trimming removed 8 bases from V and 5 bases from J, with 13 bases in between. The CDR3 sequence is 13 residues long. Germline V gene lookup returns CDR1 SGHDN and CDR2 FVKESK. The CDR3 is CASGTLQNNEQFF. The CDR3 nucleotides read TGTGCCAGCGGGACTCTCCAAAACAATGAGCAGTTCTTC. Drawing the rest from reference TRBV14 and TRBJ2-1, the complete variable domain is EAGVTQFPSHSVIEKGQTVTLRCDPISGHDNLYWYRRVMGKEIKFLLHFVKESKQDESGMPNNRFLAERTGGTYSTLKVQPAELEDSGVYFCASGTLQNNEQFFGPGTRLTVL.

This clonotype was seen only a few times. The V gene is TRBV15, the J gene TRBJ1-1, with D unclear. Per germline, CDR1 LNHNV and CDR2 YYDKDF (reference sequence). Trimming pared 6 bases from V and 2 bases from J, leaving 16 bases between. The CDR3 covers 15 residues. The CDR3 bases are TGTGCCACCAGTCCCAGCAGAGACCGTAACACTGAAGCTTTCTTT. Amino acid sequence: CATSPSRDRNTEAFF.